This T cell receptor beta chain came from a study of identical twins (TCRdb year 2016). For the wider study: The study deep-sequenced TCR alpha and beta repertoires from monozygotic twins, unrelated adults of various ages and cord blood to test whether fetal clonotypes persist. To rule out contamination, the twin experiments were replicated at different times with different library preparation protocols. Results and caveats for the whole study, not just this receptor: In monozygotic twins, out-of-frame TCR alpha sharing was systematically underestimated by recombination models, although the models agreed with sharing between unrelated individuals. Abundant cord blood beta clonotypes had fewer insertions, young adult naive repertoires showed a similar but weaker trend, and memory repertoires showed no such trend. Because the same donors could not be followed over many years, conclusions were based on cross-sectional statistical analysis. Invariant T cells such as MAIT and iNKT could partly confound zero-insertion analyses, although diverse VJ usage argued against such confounding for most clonotypes. Compared with coincidental sharing between unrelated individuals, out-of-frame TCR alpha sequences shared between twins had an excess of sequences with low generation probability. A weaker excess of twin sharing was found in beta out-of-frame sequences because the signal-to-noise ratio was lowered by fewer shared sequences.

Only healthy Caucasian donors were included. From the germline V gene, CDR1 is KGHSH and CDR2 is LQKENI. Cut back by 5 bases and 4 bases, the V and J ends lie 14 bases apart. The CDR3 runs 14 residues from the cysteine to the phenylalanine. Of the read, only the CDR3 DNA is kept; its 42 bases are in frame from base 1. Comments on this clonotype: What this receptor recognizes is not known. No base qualities exist here, and no much larger clone lies one base off it.

Libraries were constructed by 5' RACE. The sequencer listed for this sample is Illumina HiSeq 2000. Template switching added a universal primer binding site, and the final cDNA carried a unique molecular identifier that allowed TCR cDNA molecules to be counted accurately. Specific primers in the conserved constant-segment region were used to synthesize first-strand cDNA for TCR alpha and beta chains. To control for contamination, every cDNA library was double barcoded, receiving both a SMART-Mk sample barcode and Illumina barcodes. TruSeq adapter sequences and Illumina sample barcodes were added in two successive PCR steps. Sequencing of the TCR alpha and beta cDNA libraries was done on the Illumina HiSeq platform using custom primers. As for how the authors treated the data: MiGEC processed the raw reads to extract unique molecular identifiers, while MiXCR was used to determine the CDR3 positions. For each individual, recombination models were inferred using an EM algorithm with the repgenHMM and IGoR tools. Shared clonotype analysis was performed with the tcR package in R, normalizing sharing by the product of cloneset sizes. To study raw recombination free of thymic and clonal selection effects, out-of-frame nonproductive sequences were analyzed. TCRdb reprocessing: public reads trimmed at Q25 with fastp, clones called with MiXCR, in-frame beta chains kept. One record per CDR3 amino acid sequence lists the most common genes and DNA. These V and J calls rely on TCRdb rather than the paper's analysis. The sample yields around 1.7 million distinct CDR3 sequences; around a third were counted once. The ten largest clones represent around 0.3% of the sample.

The clonotype was recovered from a newborn girl in good health. The rearranged segments are TRBV18 and TRBJ1-2, with no confident D gene call. Input material: cord blood. The bases read TGTGCCAGCTCATTCGCCCCACGGGGCTATGGCTACACCTTC. Translation gives CASSFAPRGYGYTF.